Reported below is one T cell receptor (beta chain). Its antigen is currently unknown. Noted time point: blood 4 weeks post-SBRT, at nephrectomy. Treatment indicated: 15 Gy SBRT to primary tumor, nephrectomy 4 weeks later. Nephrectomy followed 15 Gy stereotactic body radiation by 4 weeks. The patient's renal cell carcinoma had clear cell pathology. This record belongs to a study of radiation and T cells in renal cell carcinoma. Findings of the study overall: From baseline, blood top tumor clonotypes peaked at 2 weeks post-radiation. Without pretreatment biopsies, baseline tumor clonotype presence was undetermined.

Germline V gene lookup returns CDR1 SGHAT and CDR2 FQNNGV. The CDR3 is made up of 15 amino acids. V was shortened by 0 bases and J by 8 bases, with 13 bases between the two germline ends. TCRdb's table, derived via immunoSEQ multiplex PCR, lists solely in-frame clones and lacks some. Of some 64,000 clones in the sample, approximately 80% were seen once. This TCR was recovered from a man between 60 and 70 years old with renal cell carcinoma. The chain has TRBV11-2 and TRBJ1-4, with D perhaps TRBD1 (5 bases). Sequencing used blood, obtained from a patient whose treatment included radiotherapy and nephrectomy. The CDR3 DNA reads TGTGCCAGCAGCTTAGATAGGACAAATACCGAAAAACTGTTTTTT. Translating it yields CASSLDRTNTEKLFF.